Below are 23 T cell receptor beta chains sequenced from a single sample in a study of blood T cell repertoires in COVID-19. Assay used: immunoSEQ multiplex PCR; TCRdb lists only in-frame clones, some missing. The sample contains 150,000 or so clones, around 82% of which appear only once. The specimen sequenced was PBMCs or T cells enriched from blood (not recorded which). These receptor sequences come from a man in his sixties who had recovered from COVID-19.

The V call is TRBV4-1, the J call TRBJ1-2; 7 bases agree with TRBD1. Germline V gives CDR1 MGHRA, CDR2 YSYEKL. This CDR3 has 15 residues. J lost 5 bases, V lost 2 bases, and 8 bases had no gene match. The CDR3, as DNA: TGCGCCAGCAGCCAAACACAGGGGAGTCCGTATGGCTACACCTTC. This gives the protein CASSQTQGSPYGYTF.

This chain uses TRBV24-1 with TRBJ1-4; 7 bases agree with TRBD1. The CDR3 length is 17 residues. V lost 6 bases and J lost 1; bases outside the gene matches: 10. Germline V lookup: CDR1 KGHDR, CDR2 SFDVKD. CDR3 sequence reads: CATSSGGGKETNEKLFF. CDR3 bases: TGTGCCACCAGTTCGGGAGGGGGCAAGGAAACTAATGAAAAACTGTTTTTT.

This clone was seen a single time. This chain joins TRBV6-5 and TRBJ2-7; 7 positions match TRBD2. V lost 0 bases, J lost 6 bases, and 8 bases stayed unmatched. The CDR3 spans 15 residues. The germline V gene has CDR1 MNHEY and CDR2 SVGAGI. The CDR3 loop reads CASSYSSGRVAEQYF. CDR3 DNA: TGTGCCAGCAGTTACTCGTCGGGGAGGGTGGCCGAGCAGTACTTC.

The CDR3 loop is CASSGTSGGREQYF. The CDR3 DNA is TGTGCCAGCAGTGGGACTAGCGGGGGGCGGGAGCAGTACTTC. V and J are TRBV28 and TRBJ2-7; 15 nucleotides line up with TRBD2. Germline V gene sequence: CDR1 MDHEN, CDR2 SYDVKM. V dropped 5 bases and J dropped 7; count of bases not matched to a gene: 3. The CDR3 length is 14 residues.

The gene calls are TRBV7-9 and TRBJ2-7, with TRBD2 identical over 8 bases. Losses at the gene ends were 5 bases for V and 7 bases for J; bases not matched to a gene: 10. The length of the CDR3 is 14 residues. CDR1 is SEHNR and CDR2 is FQNEAQ in the germline V gene (reference sequence). Here the CDR3 DNA reads TGTGCCAGCAGCCCCCCGGGAGGGGTGGAAGAGCAGTACTTC. It encodes CASSPPGGVEEQYF.

The chain is built from TRBV21-1 and TRBJ2-6; the D call TRBD1 from the table was never checked on the DNA. TRBV21-1 is a pseudogene. This CDR3 is 18 amino acids long. The CDR3 DNA reads as TGTGCCAGCAGCAGCTGGACAGGTCCCTACTCTGGGGCCAACGTCCTGACTTTC. Its protein product is CASSSWTGPYSGANVLTF.

The chain is built from TRBV18 and TRBJ1-2, with D hard to call. The length of the CDR3 is 10 residues. The V and J ends lost 5 bases and 12 bases respectively, with 10 bases between them. Germline CDR1 is KGHSH and CDR2 is LQKENI. CDR3 coding DNA: TGTGCCAGCTCAGGGCCCTCCAACACCTTC. This encodes CASSGPSNTF. Variable domain in full (rest from reference TRBV18 and TRBJ1-2): NAGVMQNPRHLVRRRGQEARLRCSPMKGHSHVYWYRQLPEEGLKFMVYLQKENIIDESGMPKERFSAEFPKEGPSILRIQQVVRGDSAAYFCASSGPSNTFGSGTRLTVV.

This chain joins TRBV7-9 and TRBJ1-2, with D possibly TRBD1 on 5 matching bases. V was cut by 2 bases and J by 8 bases, with 15 bases left in between. Germline lookup yields CDR1 SEHNR and CDR2 FQNEAQ (reference sequence). The CDR3 runs 14 residues. The CDR3 region is CASSLIQGYGGYTF. In DNA form, the CDR3 reads TGTGCCAGCAGCTTAATTCAGGGTTACGGCGGCTACACCTTC.

V usage is TRBV5-1 and J usage is TRBJ2-1; a possible D gene is TRBD1 (5 bases). Trimming took 0 bases from V and 1 from J, leaving 17 bases between them. CDR1 and CDR2 (germline): SGHRS, YFSETQ. There are 18 residues in the CDR3. As DNA, the CDR3 is TGCGCCAGCAGCTTGGAATCAGTACAGGCTCTATCCTACAATGAGCAGTTCTTC. It is translated as CASSLESVQALSYNEQFF.

This clone was observed a single time. The rearrangement links TRBV19 to TRBJ2-1; 12 bases line up with TRBD1. CDR3 length equals 17 residues. V dropped 0 bases and J dropped 7; count of bases not matched to a gene: 7. Germline CDR1 is LNHDA and CDR2 is SQIVND (reference sequence). For the CDR3, the DNA is TGTGCCAGTAGTATAGACGGGGACAGGGGGCGCTTGAATGAGCAGTTCTTC. The encoded protein is CASSIDGDRGRLNEQFF.

This clone occurred once. The chain has TRBV27 and TRBJ2-7; 10 bases map to TRBD2. The CDR3 totals 15 residues. The germline CDR1 and CDR2 sequences are MNHEY and SMNVEV (reference sequence). The trim removed 2 bases at V and 5 bases at J, leaving 6 bases unmatched. This CDR3 reads CASSLRGLAGDEQYF. CDR3 coding DNA: TGTGCCAGCAGTTTAAGGGGGCTAGCGGGAGACGAGCAGTACTTC.

The chain combines TRBV28 with TRBJ2-2, with D perhaps matching TRBD2 (5 bases). The CDR3 sequence is 15 residues long. Germline V gene data show CDR1 as MDHEN and CDR2 as SYDVKM. The V and J ends lost 3 bases and 2 bases respectively, with 10 bases between them. CDR3 nucleotides: TGTGCCAGCAGTTTCTGGAGCGGCAACACCGGGGAGCTGTTTTTT. Protein product: CASSFWSGNTGELFF.

The genes are TRBV2 and TRBJ2-7; D may be TRBD1 (5 bases). V lost 1 base, J lost 5 bases, and 9 bases lay in between. CDR1 SNHLY and CDR2 FYNNEI come from the germline V gene. This CDR3 is built from 13 residues. CDR3 nucleotide sequence: TGTGCCAGCAGTGAAGGCAGGGCCCACGAGCAGTACTTC. Protein sequence: CASSEGRAHEQYF.

This clone was recorded once. The J gene is TRBJ1-3, the V gene TRBV19; 7 nucleotides agree with TRBD1. The CDR3 has 14 residues. Looked up from germline, CDR1 is LNHDA and CDR2 is SQIVND (reference sequence). V shed 8 bases, J shed 2 bases, and the junction held 6 bases outside the gene matches. The CDR3 spells CASATDRAGNTIYF. CDR3 nucleotide sequence: TGTGCCAGTGCCACTGACAGGGCTGGAAACACCATATATTTT.

The chain employs TRBV19 and TRBJ1-6; D not certain. The germline V and J ends were trimmed by 2 bases and 9 bases, with 14 bases remaining between them. The CDR3 contains 15 residues. Germline V gene data show CDR1 as LNHDA and CDR2 as SQIVND (reference sequence). The CDR3 DNA reads as TGTGCCAGTAGTATACAAGAGGGTATCGGTTCACCCCTCCACTTT. Its translation: CASSIQEGIGSPLHF.

This clone was detected once. The J gene is TRBJ2-7, the V gene TRBV25-1, with D possibly being TRBD1 (5 bases). The CDR3 has 14 residues. Germline CDR1 reads MGHDK; CDR2 reads SYGVNS. V lost 3 bases and J 7 bases, leaving 16 bases between the germline ends. The CDR3 sequence: CASSDARRGQEQYF. The CDR3, as DNA: TGTGCCAGCAGTGACGCGAGACGTGGACAAGAGCAGTACTTC.

This chain links TRBV6-6 with TRBJ1-6, with 10 nucleotides matching TRBD1. V shed 2 bases and J 8 bases; nucleotides not matched to a gene: 6. CDR1 is MNHNY, CDR2 SVGAGI, per germline (reference sequence). The CDR3 loop spans 16 amino acids. The CDR3 DNA follows: TGTGCCAGCAGTTACGACCGGGACAGGGGCTATTCACCCCTCCACTTT. This codes for CASSYDRDRGYSPLHF.

DNA for the CDR3: TGCGCCAGCAGCCTTAGCGGGAGGGCCTTGGGCGAGCAGTACTTC. It codes for CASSLSGRALGEQYF. The rearrangement uses TRBV5-1 and TRBJ2-7, with TRBD2 matching 11 bases. V lost 4 bases to trimming and J lost 6 bases; unmatched junction nucleotides: 9. The CDR3 length is 15 residues. Germline CDR1 and CDR2: SGHRS and YFSETQ.

The CDR3 loop reads CASSYSQSINYEQYF. The CDR3 DNA follows: TGTGCCAGCAGTTACTCGCAGTCGATTAACTACGAGCAGTACTTC. This chain uses TRBV6-5 with TRBJ2-7; D gene uncertain. Between the trimmed V and J ends, which lost 0 bases and 3 bases, there was a span of 12 bases. Germline values: CDR1 MNHEY, CDR2 SVGAGI. The CDR3 contains 15 residues.

V gene TRBV6-4 combines with J gene TRBJ2-2; TRBD2 might be the D (5 bases). V gave up 5 bases and J gave up 6 bases, with 16 bases separating them. The CDR3 sequence is 15 residues long. Germline V lookup: CDR1 MRHNA, CDR2 SNTAGT. The CDR3 DNA follows: TGTGCCAGCAGTCTTGGGAGTAATCTCGCCGGGGAGCTGTTTTTT. Translated, it gives CASSLGSNLAGELFF.

The gene calls are TRBV5-1 and TRBJ2-3; TRBD1 aligns across 11 bases. This CDR3 has 15 residues. From germline, CDR1 is SGHRS and CDR2 YFSETQ. Germline trimming cut 2 bases from V and 3 bases from J; bases unmatched to any gene: 2. CDR3 region: CASSFRDRGTDTQYF. Written as DNA, the CDR3 is TGCGCCAGCAGCTTCCGGGACAGGGGGACAGATACGCAGTATTTT.

V is TRBV25-1 and J is TRBJ1-2; D ambiguous. V lost 7 bases and J 6 bases, leaving 6 bases between the germline ends. Germline V lookup: CDR1 MGHDK, CDR2 SYGVNS. The CDR3 length is 10 residues. The CDR3 DNA sequence: TGTGCCAGCAACTCAAATGGCTACACCTTC. Translating gives CASNSNGYTF.

V gene TRBV9 combines with J gene TRBJ2-1; TRBD2 matches 13 bases. V gave up 10 bases and J gave up 6 bases; unmatched junction bases: 13. There are 16 residues in the CDR3. Germline V gene sequence: CDR1 SGDLS, CDR2 YYNGEE. The CDR3 nucleotides are TGTGCCTCGGGACTAGCGGGATCATTAGGCCCCAATGAGCAGTTCTTC. This translates into CASGLAGSLGPNEQFF. Using reference TRBV9 and TRBJ2-1 for the parts outside the CDR3, the full variable domain is DSGVTQTPKHLITATGQRVTLRCSPRSGDLSVYWYQQSLDQGLQFLIQYYNGEERAKGNILERFSAQQFPDLHSELNLSSLELGDSALYFCASGLAGSLGPNEQFFGPGTRLTVL.